This T cell receptor beta chain was sequenced during a study of T cell responses to AZD1222 COVID-19 vaccine. This CDR3 contains 18 residues. The germline gives CDR1 MNHEY, CDR2 SMNVEV (reference sequence). Trimming took 5 bases from V and 4 from J; bases not matched to a gene: 16. About this clone itself: Its antigen is unknown.

Overall study results and limits: The donors showed a predominance of white British ancestry and of females, with possible underestimation of clonal diversity.

Data came from immunoSEQ multiplex PCR; TCRdb stores just in-frame clones and leaves some out. Of under 150,000 clones in the sample, 88% were seen once. The rearrangement links TRBV27 to TRBJ2-5, with TRBD1 matching over 10 bases. The sequenced sample was peripheral blood, obtained 28 days after the second AZD1222 dose. The receptor's source is an adult who received the AZD1222 COVID-19 vaccine. The CDR3 nucleotides are TGTGCCAGCAGTACTTTGGCCTTTCCGGGACAGGGGTCAGAGACCCAGTACTTC. It is translated as CASSTLAFPGQGSETQYF.